This TCR beta chain was obtained from a study of T cell therapy after organ transplantation. Across the study: Up to 6 doses were given at 2-week intervals. 4 to 8 weeks after therapy completion, short-term post-therapy blood was collected.

Measured with immunoSEQ multiplex PCR; TCRdb has only the in-frame clones, and not every one. Of 20,000 or so clones detected, 81% appear once; the ten largest clones hold about 8.7%. Study-wide findings and caveats: Nonresponder repertoires showed strong pretherapy expansions, barely changing post-therapy.

This CDR3 has 15 residues. Germline lookup yields CDR1 MNHEY and CDR2 SMNVEV (reference sequence). V lost 4 bases, J lost 4 bases, and 6 bases stayed unmatched. Comments on this clone: Its antigen is still unknown.

Regarding time point: 4-8 weeks after completion of therapy. This specimen was CD8+ T cells from blood, taken after autologous CMV-specific T cell therapy. The clonotype comes from a human patient who had received a solid organ transplant and had CMV disease. Some T cells may have come from the graft donor. The rearrangement links TRBV27 to TRBJ2-1; TRBD2 agrees at 8 bases. CDR3 region: CASSWGTRRYNEQFF. The CDR3, as DNA: TGTGCCAGCAGTTGGGGGACTAGGCGATACAATGAGCAGTTCTTC.